This T cell receptor beta chain was observed in a study of early T cells in non-severe SARS-CoV-2 infection. About the study: The input, bulk RNA from unsorted whole blood, was sequenced, and chains were unpaired.

TCRdb processed the 5' RACE reads anew with MiXCR; each CDR3 protein has one entry. The table lists some 76,000 distinct CDR3 sequences, approximately 15% of them singletons. This clonotype counts as medium-sized. The CDR3 spans 14 residues. Trimming took 1 base from V and 2 from J, leaving 5 bases between them. Germline CDR1 is MGHRA and CDR2 is YSYEKL. Sequenced: whole blood. This sequence originates from an adult who was a healthcare worker with PCR-confirmed SARS-CoV-2 infection or an uninfected control (not recorded which). The rearrangement joins TRBV4-1 to TRBJ2-2; D not certain. The CDR3: CASSQALNTGELFF. The CDR3 nucleotides read TGCGCCAGCAGCCAAGCGCTTAACACCGGGGAGCTGTTTTTT.